The clone carrying this T cell receptor (beta chain) was seen more than once but under ten times. V gave up 4 bases and J gave up 8 bases, with 12 bases separating them. Germline CDR1 LNHDA, CDR2 SQIVND (reference sequence). The CDR3 has 14 residues. In the original processing: Reference gene primer amplification gave estimated nucleated cell counts. Only in-frame clones appear in the TCRdb table, and some are missing; sequencing was by immunoSEQ multiplex PCR. V, J and clone size reflect that table, while D and trimming were determined from the DNA. The sample lists hundreds of thousands of clones; 86% were seen once. These data are taken from a study of blood T cell repertoires in COVID-19. Background on the study: Collection of acute and convalescent COVID-19 samples took place in the United States, Italy and Spain. Sources were T cells, B-cell-depleted T cells, or PBMCs; the material itself was cDNA or gDNA.

The chain is built from TRBV19 and TRBJ1-6; D is perhaps TRBD1 (5 bases). The sequenced sample consisted of peripheral blood. This TCR derives from a woman aged 30 to 39 who had recovered from COVID-19. The CDR3 sequence: CASSRTPAYSPLHF. CDR3 DNA sequence: TGTGCCAGTAGTAGGACACCGGCTTATTCACCCCTCCACTTT.